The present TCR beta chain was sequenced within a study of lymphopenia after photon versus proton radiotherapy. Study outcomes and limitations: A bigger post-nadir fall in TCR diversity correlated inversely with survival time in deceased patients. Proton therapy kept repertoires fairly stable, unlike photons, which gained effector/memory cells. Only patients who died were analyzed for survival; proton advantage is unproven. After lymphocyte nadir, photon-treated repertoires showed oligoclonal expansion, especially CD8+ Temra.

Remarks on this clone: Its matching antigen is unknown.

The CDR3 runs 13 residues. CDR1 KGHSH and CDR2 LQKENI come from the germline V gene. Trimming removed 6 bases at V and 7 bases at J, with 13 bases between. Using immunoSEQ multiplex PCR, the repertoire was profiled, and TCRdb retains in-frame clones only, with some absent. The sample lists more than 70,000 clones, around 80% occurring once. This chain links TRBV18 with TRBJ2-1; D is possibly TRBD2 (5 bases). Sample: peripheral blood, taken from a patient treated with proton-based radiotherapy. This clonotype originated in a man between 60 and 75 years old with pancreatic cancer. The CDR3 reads CASSPLDLNEQFF. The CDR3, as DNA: TGTGCCAGCTCTCCCCTGGACTTGAATGAGCAGTTCTTC.